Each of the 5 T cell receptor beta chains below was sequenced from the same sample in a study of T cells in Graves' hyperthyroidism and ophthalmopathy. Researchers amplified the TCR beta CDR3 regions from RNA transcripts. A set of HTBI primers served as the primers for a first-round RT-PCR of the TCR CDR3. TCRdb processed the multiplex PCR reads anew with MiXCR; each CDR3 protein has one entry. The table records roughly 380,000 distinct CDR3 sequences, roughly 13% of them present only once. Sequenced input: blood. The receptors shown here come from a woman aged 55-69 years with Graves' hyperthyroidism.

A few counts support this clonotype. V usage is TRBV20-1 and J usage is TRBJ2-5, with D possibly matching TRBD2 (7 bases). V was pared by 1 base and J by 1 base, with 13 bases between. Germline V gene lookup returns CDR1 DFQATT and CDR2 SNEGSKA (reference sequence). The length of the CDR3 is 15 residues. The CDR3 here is CSARGLGGVQETQYF. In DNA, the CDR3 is TGCAGTGCTAGAGGCCTAGGGGGGGTCCAAGAGACCCAGTACTTC.

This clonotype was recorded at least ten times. CDR3 nucleotides: TGTGCCAGCACACCAGCCCTGGCCTCTGGGGCCAACGTCCTGACTTTC. It codes for CASTPALASGANVLTF. This chain joins TRBV2 and TRBJ2-6; D is uncertain. The CDR3 covers 16 residues. Per the germline V gene, CDR1 is SNHLY and CDR2 is FYNNEI. V shed 7 bases and J shed 0 bases, with 13 bases lying between them.

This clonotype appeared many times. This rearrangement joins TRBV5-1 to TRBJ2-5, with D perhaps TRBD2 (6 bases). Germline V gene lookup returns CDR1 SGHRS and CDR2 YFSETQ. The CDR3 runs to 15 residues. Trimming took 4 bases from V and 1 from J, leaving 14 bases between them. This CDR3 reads CASSGKTSLQETQYF. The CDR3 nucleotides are TGCGCCAGCAGCGGGAAGACTAGTCTCCAAGAGACCCAGTACTTC.

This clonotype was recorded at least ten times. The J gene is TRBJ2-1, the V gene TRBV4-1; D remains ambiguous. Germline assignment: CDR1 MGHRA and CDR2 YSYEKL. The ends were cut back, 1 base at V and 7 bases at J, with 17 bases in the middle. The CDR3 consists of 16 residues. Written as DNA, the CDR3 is TGCGCCAGCAGCCAAGGCACACGGCGCGGTGGAAATGAGCAGTTCTTC. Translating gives CASSQGTRRGGNEQFF.

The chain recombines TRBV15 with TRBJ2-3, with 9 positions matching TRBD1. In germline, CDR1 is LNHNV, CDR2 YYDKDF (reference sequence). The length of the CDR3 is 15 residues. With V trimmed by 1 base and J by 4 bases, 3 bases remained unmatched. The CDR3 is CATSRVRQGADTQYF. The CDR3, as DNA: TGTGCCACCAGCAGAGTCCGACAGGGGGCAGATACGCAGTATTTT.